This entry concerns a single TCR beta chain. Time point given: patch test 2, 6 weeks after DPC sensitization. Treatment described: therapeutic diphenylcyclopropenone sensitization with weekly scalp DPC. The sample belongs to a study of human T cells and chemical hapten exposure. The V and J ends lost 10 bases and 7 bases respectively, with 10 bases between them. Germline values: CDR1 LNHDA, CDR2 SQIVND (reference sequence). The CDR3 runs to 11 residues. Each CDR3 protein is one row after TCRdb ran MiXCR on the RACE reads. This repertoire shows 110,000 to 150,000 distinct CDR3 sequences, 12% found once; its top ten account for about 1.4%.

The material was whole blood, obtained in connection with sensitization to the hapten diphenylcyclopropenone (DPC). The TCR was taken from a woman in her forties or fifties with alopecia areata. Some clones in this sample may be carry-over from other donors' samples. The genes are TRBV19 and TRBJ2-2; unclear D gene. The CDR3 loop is CATGVGGELFF. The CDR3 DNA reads TGTGCCACTGGGGTTGGCGGGGAGCTGTTTTTT.